The T cell receptor beta chain described here comes from a study of spatial heterogeneity in lung cancer. As for the study in general: The average count in raw reads for each unique TCR and UMI combination exceeded 8.5 appearances.

Sample time point: sample taken at primary tumor resection. There were approximately 69 donors, all of them untreated patients with early-stage non-small cell lung cancer. Germline trimming cut 0 bases from V and 5 bases from J; bases unmatched to any gene: 8. The CDR3 runs 17 residues. Germline V gene lookup returns CDR1 SNHLY and CDR2 FYNNEI. Whole-study findings and limits: The study found that expanded intratumoral alpha and beta TCR counts tracked tumor mutation counts. Ubiquitous and regional expanded TCR counts tracked ubiquitous and regional nonsynonymous mutations, respectively.

Concerning this clonotype: Its specificity is not known.

TCR cDNA molecules were tagged individually, and each one carried a unique molecular identifier. A single record per CDR3 protein comes from TCRdb applying MiXCR to the 5' RACE reads. The sample carries some 2,600 distinct CDR3 sequences, approximately 15% recorded once. This receptor was identified in a female donor with early-stage non-small cell lung cancer. Sequences were derived from lung tumor tissue, sampled at surgery. The chain joins TRBV2 to TRBJ2-3; 10 bases are a match to TRBD2. CDR3 sequence (DNA): TGTGCCAGCAGTGAAGCGCTAACTAGCGGGACGATAGATACGCAGTATTTT. Amino acid sequence: CASSEALTSGTIDTQYF.